These 23 T cell receptor beta chains originate from one sample sequenced in a study of T cells after yellow fever vaccination. A single record per CDR3 protein comes from TCRdb applying MiXCR to the 5' RACE reads. The data hold more than 350,000 distinct CDR3 sequences, with approximately 10% observed a single time. Source: PBMCs, taken on the day of the first yellow fever vaccination. The receptors originated from a man younger than 35 who received the YFV17D yellow fever vaccine.

There are a few counts of this clonotype. V is TRBV9 and J is TRBJ2-7; D unclear. The ends were cut back, 0 bases at V and 5 bases at J, with 6 bases in the middle. There are 12 residues in the CDR3. The germline V gene has CDR1 SGDLS and CDR2 YYNGEE. CDR3 nucleotide sequence: TGTGCCAGCAGCGTAGAAGGTAACGAGCAGTACTTC. Encoded protein: CASSVEGNEQYF.

This clonotype has more than one count but fewer than ten. The chain uses TRBV28 and TRBJ2-3, with 7 bases fitting TRBD2. The CDR3 totals 15 residues. With V trimmed by 6 bases and J by 2 bases, 8 bases remained unmatched. Germline loops: CDR1 MDHEN, CDR2 SYDVKM. CDR3 sequence (DNA): TGTGCCAGCAGCCCTCTGCGGGGGACCACAGATACGCAGTATTTT. Its protein is CASSPLRGTTDTQYF.

The rearrangement links TRBV4-1 to TRBJ2-1; 8 positions agree with TRBD1. Germline V CDR1 and CDR2: MGHRA, YSYEKL. This CDR3 has 18 amino acids. After removal of 0 bases from V and 2 bases from J, the junction contained 9 bases not matched to a gene. CDR3 nucleotides: TGCGCCAGCAGCCAAGATATGGGTGGACAGGGTCCCTACAATGAGCAGTTCTTC. It translates to CASSQDMGGQGPYNEQFF.

This clonotype showed up just a few times. The chain joins TRBV20-1 to TRBJ2-4, with TRBD1 as a possible D gene (5 bases). Germline loops: CDR1 DFQATT, CDR2 SNEGSKA (reference sequence). The germline V and J ends were trimmed by 6 bases and 9 bases, with 21 bases remaining between them. The CDR3 spans 14 residues. CDR3 protein: CSAQGPRGVTIQYF. CDR3 nucleotides: TGCAGTGCCCAGGGCCCCCGCGGCGTAACCATTCAGTACTTC.

The DNA of the CDR3 is TGTGCCACCAGCACAACCAGAAAAGGAGAGACCCAGTACTTC. Translated, it gives CATSTTRKGETQYF. This rearrangement joins TRBV15 to TRBJ2-5; D ambiguous. From germline, CDR1 is LNHNV and CDR2 YYDKDF (reference sequence). This CDR3 has 14 amino acids. Trimming stripped 4 bases from V and 4 bases from J, with 13 bases between.

The chain links TRBV7-3 to TRBJ1-1; perhaps TRBD1 as D (6 bases). CDR3 length: 13 residues. The V end lost 2 bases, the J end lost 7 bases, and 11 bases lay between the germline ends. Germline V CDR1 and CDR2: SGHTA, FQGTGA. The CDR3 DNA reads as TGTGCCAGCAGCTTAGAGAGAGGGGGTGAAGCTTTCTTT. This codes for CASSLERGGEAFF.

This clonotype appeared a few times. The chain employs TRBV19 and TRBJ1-1, with 7 bases fitting TRBD1. With V trimmed by 6 bases and J by 0 bases, 7 bases remained unmatched. The CDR3 length is 15 residues. Germline V gene sequence: CDR1 LNHDA, CDR2 SQIVND (reference sequence). The CDR3 region has the DNA TGTGCCAGTAGCTCAAAGGGGACAGTGAACACTGAAGCTTTCTTT. Protein sequence: CASSSKGTVNTEAFF.

This clonotype has more than one count but fewer than ten. The chain uses TRBV11-1 and TRBJ2-3; D gene uncertain. This CDR3 is 13 amino acids long. CDR1 is SGHAT, CDR2 FQDESV, per germline (reference sequence). Trimming shortened V by 2 bases and J by 7 bases, and 10 bases separated the two germline ends. The CDR3 nucleotides read TGTGCCAGCAGCTTAAACGGGTTGAATACGCAGTATTTT. Protein product: CASSLNGLNTQYF.

This chain connects TRBV11-2 to TRBJ1-6, with 12 bases identical to TRBD1. The CDR3 totals 18 residues. The germline gives CDR1 SGHAT, CDR2 FQNNGV. The trim removed 1 base at V and 11 bases at J, leaving 12 bases unmatched. Here the CDR3 reads CASSLVAGQGAEGAPLHF. Written as DNA, the CDR3 is TGTGCCAGCAGCTTAGTGGCGGGACAGGGGGCTGAAGGGGCACCCCTCCACTTT.

The chain joins TRBV5-1 to TRBJ1-5, with a weak D call TRBD1 (5 bases). Germline V gene sequence: CDR1 SGHRS, CDR2 YFSETQ. V lost 4 bases and J 5 bases, leaving 19 bases between the germline ends. The CDR3 runs 16 residues. The CDR3 DNA is TGCGCCAGCAGCCTTACCCCCATTCGGGGGGATCAGCCCCAGCATTTT. Translation: CASSLTPIRGDQPQHF.

This clonotype has a handful of counts. The chain has TRBV4-1 and TRBJ2-3; D is perhaps TRBD2 (6 bases). The germline gives CDR1 MGHRA, CDR2 YSYEKL. The germline V and J ends were trimmed by 2 bases and 10 bases, with 19 bases remaining between them. The CDR3 extends over 15 amino acids. Here the CDR3 DNA reads TGCGCCAGCAGCCAATCAGGGACTCCTCTCTCTCCGCAGTATTTT. Its translation: CASSQSGTPLSPQYF.

The J gene is TRBJ2-3, the V gene TRBV6-5; 7 bases line up with TRBD1. CDR1 is MNHEY and CDR2 is SVGAGI in the germline V gene. V lost 4 bases to trimming and J lost 4 bases; unmatched junction nucleotides: 5. The CDR3 runs 14 residues. The CDR3 nucleotides are TGTGCCAGCAGTTCAGGGGGAGAAGCAGATACGCAGTATTTT. This sequence encodes CASSSGGEADTQYF.

The CDR3 here is CASSLDPNGRADTQYF. The CDR3 DNA reads as TGTGCCAGCAGCTTAGATCCCAACGGACGCGCGGATACGCAGTATTTT. This chain joins TRBV7-2 and TRBJ2-3; D gene unclear. This CDR3 region has 16 residues. Per germline, CDR1 SGHTA and CDR2 FQGNSA. Trimming took off 1 base at V and 6 bases at J, with 17 bases between the two ends.

This clonotype was detected many times. The genes are TRBV7-2 and TRBJ2-1; possibly TRBD2 for D (7 bases). CDR1 and CDR2 from the germline V gene are SGHTA and FQGNSA. Deletions cut 10 bases from V and 4 bases from J, with 20 bases between. This CDR3 has 15 amino acids. The CDR3 DNA reads as TGTGCCACCCATCCCCCGGGGGGCATTTACAATGAGCAGTTCTTC. Translating it yields CATHPPGGIYNEQFF.

The rearrangement joins TRBV11-2 to TRBJ2-2; 7 bases are shared with TRBD1. From germline, CDR1 is SGHAT and CDR2 FQNNGV. Losses at the gene ends were 5 bases for V and 8 bases for J; bases not matched to a gene: 8. The CDR3 is 14 amino acids. CDR3: CASSAGQDQGELFF. The CDR3 DNA reads as TGTGCCAGCAGCGCCGGACAGGATCAAGGGGAGCTGTTTTTT.

This clonotype has a count of ten or more. This chain joins TRBV7-2 and TRBJ1-1; D ambiguous. Trimming shortened V by 5 bases and J by 3 bases, and 13 bases separated the two germline ends. The CDR3 sequence is 14 residues long. The germline CDR1 and CDR2 sequences are SGHTA and FQGNSA. The DNA for the CDR3 is TGTGCCAGCAGCCTCACGGCGGCGGACACTGAAGCTTTCTTT. It codes for CASSLTAADTEAFF.

The V call is TRBV3-1, the J call TRBJ2-3, with D tentatively TRBD2 (6 bases). CDR1 and CDR2 (germline): LGHDT, YNNKEL (reference sequence). Trimming removed 4 bases from V and 2 bases from J, with 16 bases in between. The CDR3 runs 16 residues. The CDR3 sequence is CASSRIRDFPTDTQYF. DNA for the CDR3: TGTGCCAGCAGCCGAATCCGGGACTTCCCCACAGATACGCAGTATTTT.

This clonotype was detected many times. The J gene is TRBJ2-1, the V gene TRBV9; D unresolved. The CDR3 has 15 amino acids. V gave up 0 bases and J gave up 7 bases, with 14 bases separating them. Germline V gene data show CDR1 as SGDLS and CDR2 as YYNGEE. DNA of the CDR3: TGTGCCAGCAGCGTAGCTTTTGAGGAGAGTAATGAGCAGTTCTTC. It is translated as CASSVAFEESNEQFF.

V gene TRBV4-2 combines with J gene TRBJ2-2, with D unclear. The CDR3 contains 16 residues. Germline-derived CDR1 and CDR2 are LGHNA and YNFKEQ. V lost 1 base and J lost 6, with 15 bases in between. For the CDR3, the DNA is TGTGCCAGCAGCCAAGTTCCGGGTTCCGGTTCCGGGGAGCTGTTTTTT. Translating gives CASSQVPGSGSGELFF.

This clonotype appeared many times. This chain connects TRBV2 to TRBJ2-5; TRBD1 agrees at 7 bases. From germline, CDR1 is SNHLY and CDR2 FYNNEI. Trimming removed 2 bases from V and 5 bases from J; junction bases left unmatched: 5. This CDR3 has 14 residues. CDR3: CASSEQGEEETQYF. The DNA for the CDR3 is TGTGCCAGCAGTGAACAGGGGGAAGAGGAGACCCAGTACTTC.

This clonotype was seen only a few times. The chain combines TRBV7-9 with TRBJ1-4, with 9 nucleotides matching TRBD1. Trimming cost V 3 bases and J 6 bases; bases outside gene matches: 5. This CDR3 spans 15 amino acids. Germline V CDR1 and CDR2: SEHNR, FQNEAQ (reference sequence). Here the CDR3 DNA reads TGTGCCAGCAGCTTGCGACAGGGGGAAGATGAAAAACTGTTTTTT. This gives the protein CASSLRQGEDEKLFF.

The genes are TRBV6-2 or TRBV6-3 and TRBJ1-1; perhaps TRBD1 as D (5 bases). The CDR3 is made up of 12 amino acids. Germline loops: CDR1 MNHEY, CDR2 SVGEGT. V lost 10 bases to trimming and J lost 0 bases, with 9 bases between them. The CDR3 nucleotides are TGTGCCACACGGGGGGTGAACACTGAAGCTTTCTTT. It encodes CATRGVNTEAFF.

This clonotype was seen more than once but under ten times. The chain employs TRBV4-1 and TRBJ1-4; D not resolved. The CDR3 spans 15 residues. The V end was cut by 2 bases, the J end by 1 base, with 8 bases between. Germline CDR1 is MGHRA and CDR2 is YSYEKL. CDR3: CASSQSVLTNEKLFF. Here the CDR3 DNA reads TGCGCCAGCAGCCAATCCGTTCTAACTAATGAAAAACTGTTTTTT.